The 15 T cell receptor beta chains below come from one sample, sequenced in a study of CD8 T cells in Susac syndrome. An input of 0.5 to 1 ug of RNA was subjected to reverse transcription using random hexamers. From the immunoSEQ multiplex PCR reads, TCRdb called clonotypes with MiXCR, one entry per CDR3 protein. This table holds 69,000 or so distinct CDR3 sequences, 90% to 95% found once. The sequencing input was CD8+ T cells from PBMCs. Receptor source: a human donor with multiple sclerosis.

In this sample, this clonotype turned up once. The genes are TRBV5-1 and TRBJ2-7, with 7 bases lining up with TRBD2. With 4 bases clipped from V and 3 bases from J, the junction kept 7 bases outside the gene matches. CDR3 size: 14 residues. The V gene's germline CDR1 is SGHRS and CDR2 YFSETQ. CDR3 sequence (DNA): TGCGCCAGCAGCCCCTCGCGGGAGAGCTACGAGCAGTACTTC. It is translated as CASSPSRESYEQYF. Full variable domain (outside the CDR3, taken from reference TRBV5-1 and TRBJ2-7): KAGVTQTPRYLIKTRGQQVTLSCSPISGHRSVSWYQQTPGQGLQFLFEYFSETQRNKGNFPGRFSGRQFSNSRSEMNVSTLELGDSALYLCASSPSRESYEQYFGPGTRLTVT.

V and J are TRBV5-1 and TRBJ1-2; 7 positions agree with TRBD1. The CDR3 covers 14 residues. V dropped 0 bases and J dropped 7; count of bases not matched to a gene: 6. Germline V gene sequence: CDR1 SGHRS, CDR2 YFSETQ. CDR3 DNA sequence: TGCGCCAGCAGCTTGGGGCAGGGGGAGGCTGGCTACACCTTC. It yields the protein CASSLGQGEAGYTF.

CDR3 region: CAWTPGQGLNEQYF. CDR3 in DNA: TGTGCCTGGACCCCGGGACAGGGGTTGAACGAGCAGTACTTC. The chain employs TRBV30 and TRBJ2-7, with 10 bases that match TRBD1. V was clipped by 4 bases and J by 5 bases; unmatched bases: 8. Germline CDR1 and CDR2: GTSNPN and SVGIG (reference sequence). CDR3 length: 14 amino acids.

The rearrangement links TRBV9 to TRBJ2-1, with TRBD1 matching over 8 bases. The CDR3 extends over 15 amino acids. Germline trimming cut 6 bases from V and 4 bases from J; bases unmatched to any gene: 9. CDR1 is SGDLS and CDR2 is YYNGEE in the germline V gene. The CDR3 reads CASNLGTGSYNEQFF. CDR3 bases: TGTGCCAGCAACCTCGGGACAGGTTCATACAATGAGCAGTTCTTC.

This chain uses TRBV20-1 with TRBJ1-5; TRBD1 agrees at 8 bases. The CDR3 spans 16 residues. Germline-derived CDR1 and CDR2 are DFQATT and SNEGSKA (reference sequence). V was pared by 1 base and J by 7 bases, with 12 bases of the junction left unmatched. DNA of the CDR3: TGCAGTGCTAGAGCTGTGGACAGGGTGGAAGTCCAGCCCCAGCATTTT. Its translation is CSARAVDRVEVQPQHF.

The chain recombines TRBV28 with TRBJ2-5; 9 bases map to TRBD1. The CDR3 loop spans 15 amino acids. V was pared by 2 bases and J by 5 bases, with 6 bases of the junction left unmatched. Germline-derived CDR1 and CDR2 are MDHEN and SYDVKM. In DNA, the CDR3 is TGTGCCAGCAGTTTAGGGACAGGGACATTGGAGACCCAGTACTTC. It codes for CASSLGTGTLETQYF.

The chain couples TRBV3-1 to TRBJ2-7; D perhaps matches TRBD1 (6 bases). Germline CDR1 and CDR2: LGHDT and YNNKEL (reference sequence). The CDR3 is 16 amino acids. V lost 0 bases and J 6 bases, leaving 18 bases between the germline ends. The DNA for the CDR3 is TGTGCCAGCAGCCAAGATTCAACAGGGATTCCCTCCGAGCAGTACTTC. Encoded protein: CASSQDSTGIPSEQYF.

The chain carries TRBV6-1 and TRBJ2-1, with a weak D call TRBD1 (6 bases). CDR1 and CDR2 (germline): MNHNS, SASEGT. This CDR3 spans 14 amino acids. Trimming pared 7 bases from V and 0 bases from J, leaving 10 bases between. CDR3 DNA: TGTGCCAGCAAGGGGACATTCTCCTACAATGAGCAGTTCTTC. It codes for CASKGTFSYNEQFF.

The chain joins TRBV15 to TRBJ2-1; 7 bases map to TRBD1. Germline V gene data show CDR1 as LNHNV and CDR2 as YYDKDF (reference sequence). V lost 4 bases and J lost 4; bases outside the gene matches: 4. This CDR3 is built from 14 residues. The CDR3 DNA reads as TGTGCCACCAGCACAGGACAGGAGTACAATGAGCAGTTCTTC. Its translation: CATSTGQEYNEQFF. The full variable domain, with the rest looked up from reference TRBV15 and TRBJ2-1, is DAMVIQNPRYQVTQFGKPVTLSCSQTLNHNVMYWYQQKSSQAPKLLFHYYDKDFNNEADTPDNFQSRRPNTSFCFLDIRSPGLGDTAMYLCATSTGQEYNEQFFGPGTRLTVL.

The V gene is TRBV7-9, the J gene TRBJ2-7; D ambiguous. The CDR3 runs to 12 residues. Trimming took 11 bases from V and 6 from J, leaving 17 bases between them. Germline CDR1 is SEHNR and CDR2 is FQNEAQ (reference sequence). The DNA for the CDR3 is TGTGCCCTTTCTCTAGTCGCCGGCGAGCAGTACTTC. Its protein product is CALSLVAGEQYF.

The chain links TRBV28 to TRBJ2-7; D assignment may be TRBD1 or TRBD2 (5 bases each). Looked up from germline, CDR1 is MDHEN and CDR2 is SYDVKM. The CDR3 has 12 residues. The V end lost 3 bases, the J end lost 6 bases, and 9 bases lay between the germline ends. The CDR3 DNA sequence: TGTGCCAGCAGTTTTCTCGGGGCCGAGCAGTACTTC. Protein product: CASSFLGAEQYF. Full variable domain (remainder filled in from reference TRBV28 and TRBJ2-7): DVKVTQSSRYLVKRTGEKVFLECVQDMDHENMFWYRQDPGLGLRLIYFSYDVKMKEKGDIPEGYSVSREKKERFSLILESASTNQTSMYLCASSFLGAEQYFGPGTRLTVT.

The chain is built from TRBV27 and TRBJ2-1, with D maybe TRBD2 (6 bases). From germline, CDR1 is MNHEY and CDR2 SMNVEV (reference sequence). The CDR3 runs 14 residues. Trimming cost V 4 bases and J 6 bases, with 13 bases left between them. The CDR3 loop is CASSSGTYSNEQFF. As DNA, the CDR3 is TGTGCCAGCAGTTCCGGGACTTACAGCAATGAGCAGTTCTTC.

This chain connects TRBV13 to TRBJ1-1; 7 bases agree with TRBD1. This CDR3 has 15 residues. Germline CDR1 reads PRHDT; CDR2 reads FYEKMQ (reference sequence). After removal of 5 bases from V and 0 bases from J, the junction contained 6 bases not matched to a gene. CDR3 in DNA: TGTGCCAGCAGCGGAGGACAGGAGATGAACACTGAAGCTTTCTTT. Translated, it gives CASSGGQEMNTEAFF.

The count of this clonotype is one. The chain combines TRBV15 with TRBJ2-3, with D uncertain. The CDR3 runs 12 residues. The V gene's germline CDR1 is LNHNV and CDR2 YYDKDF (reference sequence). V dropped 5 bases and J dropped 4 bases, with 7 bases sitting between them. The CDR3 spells CATSHVSDTQYF. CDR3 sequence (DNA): TGTGCCACCAGCCACGTTTCAGATACGCAGTATTTT.

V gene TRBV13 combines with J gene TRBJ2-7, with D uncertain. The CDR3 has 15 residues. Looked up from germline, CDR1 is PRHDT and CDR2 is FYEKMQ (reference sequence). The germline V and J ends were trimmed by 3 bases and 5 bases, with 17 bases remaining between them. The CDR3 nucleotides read TGTGCCAGCAGCTTGTCAAGGAACCTCCGCGACGAGCAGTACTTC. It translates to CASSLSRNLRDEQYF.